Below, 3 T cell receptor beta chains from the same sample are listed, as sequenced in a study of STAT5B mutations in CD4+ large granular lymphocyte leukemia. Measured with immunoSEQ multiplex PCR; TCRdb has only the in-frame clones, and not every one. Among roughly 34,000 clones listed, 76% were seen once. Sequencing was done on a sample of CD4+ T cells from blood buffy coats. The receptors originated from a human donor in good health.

The CDR3 DNA reads as TGTGCCAGCAGTTACTCAATACAGGGAGAAGCTTTCTTT. Encoded protein: CASSYSIQGEAFF. The V and J genes are TRBV6-6 and TRBJ1-1, with D possibly matching TRBD1 (6 bases). Germline lookup yields CDR1 MNHNY and CDR2 SVGAGI (reference sequence). Trimming took 0 bases from V and 8 from J, leaving 10 bases between them. The CDR3 loop spans 13 amino acids.

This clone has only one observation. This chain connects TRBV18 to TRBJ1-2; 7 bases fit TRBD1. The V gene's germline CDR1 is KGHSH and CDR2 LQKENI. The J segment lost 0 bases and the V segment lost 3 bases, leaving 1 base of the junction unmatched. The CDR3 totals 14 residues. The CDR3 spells CASSPGQTNYGYTF. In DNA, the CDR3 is TGTGCCAGCTCACCGGGACAGACTAACTATGGCTACACCTTC.

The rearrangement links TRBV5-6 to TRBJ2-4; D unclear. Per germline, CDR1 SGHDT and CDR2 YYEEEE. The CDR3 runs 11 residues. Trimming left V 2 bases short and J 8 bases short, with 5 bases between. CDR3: CASSLWDIQYF. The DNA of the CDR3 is TGTGCCAGCAGCTTATGGGACATTCAGTACTTC.